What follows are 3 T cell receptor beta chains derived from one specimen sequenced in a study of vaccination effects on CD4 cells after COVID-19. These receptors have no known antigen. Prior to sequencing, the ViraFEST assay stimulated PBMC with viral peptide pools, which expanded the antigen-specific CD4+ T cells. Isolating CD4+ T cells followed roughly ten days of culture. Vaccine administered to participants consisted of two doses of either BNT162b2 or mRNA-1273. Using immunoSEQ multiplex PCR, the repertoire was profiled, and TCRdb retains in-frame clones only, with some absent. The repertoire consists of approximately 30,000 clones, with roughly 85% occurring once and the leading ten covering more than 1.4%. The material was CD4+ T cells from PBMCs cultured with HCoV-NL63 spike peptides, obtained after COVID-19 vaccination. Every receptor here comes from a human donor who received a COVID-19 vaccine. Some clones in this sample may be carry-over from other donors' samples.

Here the CDR3 DNA reads TGTGCCAGCAGCTTGGAGGGGGACCGCGCAGATACGCAGTATTTT. This codes for CASSLEGDRADTQYF. The rearrangement uses TRBV5-4 and TRBJ2-3, with TRBD1 as a possible D gene (6 bases). Trimming removed 0 bases from V and 4 bases from J, with 12 bases in between. The CDR3 is 15 residues long. Looked up from germline, CDR1 is SGHNT and CDR2 is YYREEE (reference sequence).

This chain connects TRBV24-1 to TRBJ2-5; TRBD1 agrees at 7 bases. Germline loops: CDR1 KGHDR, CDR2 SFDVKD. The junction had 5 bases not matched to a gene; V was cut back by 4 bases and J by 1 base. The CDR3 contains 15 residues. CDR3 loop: CATSETDRVQETQYF. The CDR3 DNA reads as TGTGCCACCAGTGAGACAGACAGGGTCCAAGAGACCCAGTACTTC.

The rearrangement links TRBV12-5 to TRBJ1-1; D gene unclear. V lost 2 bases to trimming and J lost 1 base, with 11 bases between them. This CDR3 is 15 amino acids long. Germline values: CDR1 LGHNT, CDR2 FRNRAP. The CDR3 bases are TGTGCTAGTGGTTTGCTGGCATCGTCGAACACTGAAGCTTTCTTT. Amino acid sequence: CASGLLASSNTEAFF. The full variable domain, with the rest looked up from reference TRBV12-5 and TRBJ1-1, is DARVTQTPRHKVTEMGQEVTMRCQPILGHNTVFWYRQTMMQGLELLAYFRNRAPLDDSGMPKDRFSAEMPDATLATLKIQPSEPRDSAVYFCASGLLASSNTEAFFGQGTRLTVV.